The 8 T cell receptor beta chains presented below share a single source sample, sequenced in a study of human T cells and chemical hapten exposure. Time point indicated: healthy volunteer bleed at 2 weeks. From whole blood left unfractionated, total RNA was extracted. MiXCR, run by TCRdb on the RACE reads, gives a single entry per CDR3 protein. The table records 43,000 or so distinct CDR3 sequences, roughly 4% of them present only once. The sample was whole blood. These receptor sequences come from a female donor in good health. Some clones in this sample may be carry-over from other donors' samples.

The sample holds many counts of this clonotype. For the CDR3, the DNA is TGTGCCAGCAAAGGTCGGGGACAGGGAAATTCACCCCTCCACTTT. Protein product: CASKGRGQGNSPLHF. The rearrangement joins TRBV6-1 to TRBJ1-6; 9 positions agree with TRBD1. This CDR3 is 15 amino acids long. Germline values: CDR1 MNHNS, CDR2 SASEGT. Trimming took 7 bases from V and 7 from J; bases not matched to a gene: 8.

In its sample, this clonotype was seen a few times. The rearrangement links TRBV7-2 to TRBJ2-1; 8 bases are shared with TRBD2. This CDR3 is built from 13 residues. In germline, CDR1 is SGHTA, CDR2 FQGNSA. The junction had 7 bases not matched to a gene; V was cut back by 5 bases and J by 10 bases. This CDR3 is CASSIQTSEEQFF. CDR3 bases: TGTGCCAGCAGCATCCAGACTAGCGAGGAGCAGTTCTTC.

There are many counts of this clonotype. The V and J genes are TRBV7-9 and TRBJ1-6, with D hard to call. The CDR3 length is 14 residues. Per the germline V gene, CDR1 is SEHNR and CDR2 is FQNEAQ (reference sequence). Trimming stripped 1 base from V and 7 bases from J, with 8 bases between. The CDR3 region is CASSLDSLNSPLHF. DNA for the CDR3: TGTGCCAGCAGCTTAGATTCACTCAATTCACCCCTCCACTTT. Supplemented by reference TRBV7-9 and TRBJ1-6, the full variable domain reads DTGVSQNPRHKITKRGQNVTFRCDPISEHNRLYWYRQTLGQGPEFLTYFQNEAQLEKSRLLSDRFSAERPKGSFSTLEIQRTEQGDSAMYLCASSLDSLNSPLHFGNGTRLTVT.

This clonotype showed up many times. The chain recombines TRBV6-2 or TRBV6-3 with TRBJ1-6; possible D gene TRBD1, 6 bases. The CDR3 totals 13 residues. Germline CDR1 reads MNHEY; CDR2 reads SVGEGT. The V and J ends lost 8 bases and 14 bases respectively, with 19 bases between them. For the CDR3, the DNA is TGTGCCAGCGTTGCGACAGGCTATTTATCCCTCCACTTT. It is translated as CASVATGYLSLHF.

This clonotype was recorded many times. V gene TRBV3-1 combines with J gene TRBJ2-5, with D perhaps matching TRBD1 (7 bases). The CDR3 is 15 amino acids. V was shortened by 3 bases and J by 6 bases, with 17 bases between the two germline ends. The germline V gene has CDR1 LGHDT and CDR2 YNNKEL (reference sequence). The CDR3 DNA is TGTGCCAGCAGCCATCTCACCAGGGGGGTGAAGACCCAGTACTTC. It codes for CASSHLTRGVKTQYF.

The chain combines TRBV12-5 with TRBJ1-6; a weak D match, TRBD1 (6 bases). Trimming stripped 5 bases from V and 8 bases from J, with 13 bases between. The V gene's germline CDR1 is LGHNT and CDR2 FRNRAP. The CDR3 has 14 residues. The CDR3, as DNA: TGTGCTAGTGGTCTACAGGGAGGGGATTCACCCCTCCACTTT. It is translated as CASGLQGGDSPLHF.

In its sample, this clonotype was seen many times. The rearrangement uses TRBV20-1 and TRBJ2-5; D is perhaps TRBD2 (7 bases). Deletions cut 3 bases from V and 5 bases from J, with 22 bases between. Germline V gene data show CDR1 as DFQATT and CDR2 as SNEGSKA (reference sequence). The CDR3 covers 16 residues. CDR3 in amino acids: CSARGGASDGLETQYF. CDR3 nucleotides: TGCAGTGCTAGGGGGGGGGCTAGCGATGGTTTGGAGACCCAGTACTTC.

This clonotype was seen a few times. CDR3 sequence: CASSLGDRGRGETQYF. DNA for the CDR3: TGCGCCAGCAGCTTAGGGGACAGGGGGCGAGGAGAGACCCAGTACTTC. This rearrangement joins TRBV5-1 to TRBJ2-5; 12 bases line up with TRBD1. The germline V gene encodes CDR1 SGHRS and CDR2 YFSETQ. V trimming: 2 bases; J trimming: 4 bases; junction bases outside the gene matches: 6. This CDR3 is built from 16 residues.